The entry below gives a single TCR beta chain sequence along with its context. Its antigen is still unknown. CDR1 is MNHNY and CDR2 is SVGAGI in the germline V gene (reference sequence). V was clipped by 8 bases and J by 4 bases, with 6 bases between them. This CDR3 region has 11 residues. TCRdb reprocessed the RT-PCR reads with MiXCR, giving one entry per CDR3 protein. The sample contains 650,000 to 700,000 distinct CDR3 sequences, 15% to 17% of which appear only once. This sample was taken from a study of response to subunit inactivated influenza vaccine. Study-wide results and limits: The authors suggested that few new T cells are recruited per seasonal influenza vaccination.

The material sequenced was PBMCs from blood, taken roughly 12 days after vaccination. The TCR originated in a man aged 45-60 years who received an inactivated influenza vaccine. V is TRBV6-6 and J is TRBJ2-1; D is uncertain. CDR3 DNA: TGTGCCAGCGCAACTTACAATGAGCAGTTCTTC. The encoded protein is CASATYNEQFF.